This TCR beta chain stems from a study of blood T cell repertoires in COVID-19. Study-level information: Donors in the United States, Italy and Spain gave samples during acute or convalescent COVID-19. In each case, the material was cDNA or gDNA derived from T cells, B-cell-depleted T cells, or PBMCs.

The V gene end was trimmed by 9 bases and the J gene end by 6 bases; junction bases not matched to a gene: 9. Germline V gene data show CDR1 as LNHDA and CDR2 as SQIVND (reference sequence). The CDR3 runs to 13 residues. Repertoires were generated with immunoSEQ multiplex PCR, while TCRdb's copy carries only in-frame clones and drops some. The sample carries some 70,000 clones, over 75% recorded once. Sequenced material: peripheral blood. The chain carries TRBV19 and TRBJ2-7; 9 bases map to TRBD2. This clonotype originated in a man in his fifties with active COVID-19. CDR3 sequence reads: CASARAGGIEQYF. The CDR3 DNA reads as TGTGCCAGCGCCCGCGCGGGAGGGATCGAGCAGTACTTC.